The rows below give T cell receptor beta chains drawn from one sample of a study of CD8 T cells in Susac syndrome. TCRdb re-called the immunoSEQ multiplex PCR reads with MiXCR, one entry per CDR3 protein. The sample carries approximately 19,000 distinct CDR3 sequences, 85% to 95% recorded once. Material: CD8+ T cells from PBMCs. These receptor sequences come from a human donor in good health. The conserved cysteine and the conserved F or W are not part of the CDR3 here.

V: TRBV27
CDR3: ASSPTRWTEAF

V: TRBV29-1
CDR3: SVEERQSTEAF

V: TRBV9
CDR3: ASSVVGQARQPQH

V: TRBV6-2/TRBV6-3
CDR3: ASSELSDAPSYNEQF

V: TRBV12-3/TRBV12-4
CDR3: ASSLVRDSLSYEQY

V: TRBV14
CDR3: ASSQGTGRPNYGYT

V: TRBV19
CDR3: ASSIGHLSNQPQH

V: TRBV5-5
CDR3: ASSLGQGIHEQY

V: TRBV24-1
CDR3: ATSVGTSGNSYNEQF

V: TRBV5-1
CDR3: ASSLSWEDTQY

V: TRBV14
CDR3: ASSQDRPGAGGGNEQF

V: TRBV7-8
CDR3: ASSLNRVGDTEAF

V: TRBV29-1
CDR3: SVEAMFTGSLQETQY

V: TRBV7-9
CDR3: ASSLGGPTEAF

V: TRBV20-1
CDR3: SAEVSGLAETQY

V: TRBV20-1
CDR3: SAKPGLTTYEQY

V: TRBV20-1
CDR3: SARDRAGPTLYEQY

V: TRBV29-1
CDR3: SVLIGSYNEQF

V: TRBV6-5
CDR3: ASSYVAPGSGELF

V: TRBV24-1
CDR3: ATSDPEEPTDTQY

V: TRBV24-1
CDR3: ATSGETSGRGNTGELF

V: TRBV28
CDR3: ASSLFGAYNEQF

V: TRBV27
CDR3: ASSGDRAFQETQY

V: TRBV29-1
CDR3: SVSGTGVYNEQF

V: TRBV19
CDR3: ASSIKLADHNEQF

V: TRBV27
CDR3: ASSKNQGFYEQY